The 19 T cell receptor beta chains given below trace back to one sample, sequenced in a study of response to subunit inactivated influenza vaccine. MiXCR was run by TCRdb on the RT-PCR reads, yielding one entry per CDR3 protein. The sample records 450,000 to 500,000 distinct CDR3 sequences, approximately 11% being singletons. The source was PBMCs from blood, collected more than 35 days after vaccination. The receptors derive from a man aged 45-65 years who received an inactivated influenza vaccine.

This clonotype occurred many times. DNA of the CDR3: TGTGCCACCAGTGATTTGCCAAGCGACAGGGGGACCGGGGAGCTGTTTTTT. Amino acids: CATSDLPSDRGTGELFF. The V and J genes are TRBV24-1 and TRBJ2-2; 9 bases map to TRBD1. The CDR3 covers 17 residues. Germline V gene lookup returns CDR1 KGHDR and CDR2 SFDVKD. V was clipped by 0 bases and J by 5 bases; unmatched bases: 6.

This clonotype was seen many times. CDR3 protein: CASSQDLTGSNEQFF. The CDR3 nucleotides are TGTGCCAGCAGTCAAGACCTTACAGGGTCCAATGAGCAGTTCTTC. The chain carries TRBV6-1 and TRBJ2-1, with D tentatively TRBD1 (6 bases). Trimming took off 5 bases at V and 6 bases at J, with 17 bases between the two ends. Germline V gene lookup returns CDR1 MNHNS and CDR2 SASEGT. The CDR3 spans 15 residues.

CDR3 nucleotide sequence: TGTGCCAGCAGTTTCACATACTTTGGAAACACCATATATTTT. Protein: CASSFTYFGNTIYF. The V gene is TRBV12-3 or TRBV12-4, the J gene TRBJ1-3, with D hard to call. CDR3 size: 14 residues. The V end was cut by 3 bases, the J end by 3 bases, with 9 bases between.

The V and J genes are TRBV30 and TRBJ2-4, with D maybe TRBD1 (5 bases). Germline CDR1 reads GTSNPN; CDR2 reads SVGIG (reference sequence). V lost 0 bases and J lost 1, with 10 bases in between. This CDR3 has 15 amino acids. CDR3 protein: CAWSVMGLAKNIQYF. The DNA for the CDR3 is TGTGCCTGGAGTGTAATGGGGCTGGCCAAAAACATTCAGTACTTC. Full variable domain (remainder filled in from reference TRBV30 and TRBJ2-4): SQTIHQWPATLVQPVGSPLSLECTVEGTSNPNLYWYRQAAGRGLQLLFYSVGIGQISSEVPQNLSASRPQDRQFILSSKKLLLSDSGFYLCAWSVMGLAKNIQYFGAGTRLSVL.

This clonotype was counted ten times or more. This chain uses TRBV15 with TRBJ2-3; D uncertain. The CDR3 has 12 amino acids. Germline loops: CDR1 LNHNV, CDR2 YYDKDF (reference sequence). The V end was cut by 3 bases, the J end by 4 bases, with 5 bases between. DNA of the CDR3: TGTGCCACCAGCAGGTGGCCAGATACGCAGTATTTT. As protein: CATSRWPDTQYF.

This clonotype was observed at least ten times. The chain recombines TRBV7-2 with TRBJ2-5; 9 bases match TRBD1. V was clipped by 3 bases and J by 5 bases; unmatched bases: 7. CDR1 is SGHTA and CDR2 is FQGNSA in the germline V gene. The CDR3 covers 15 residues. The chain's CDR3 is CASSLNRGQVETQYF. The CDR3 DNA sequence: TGTGCCAGCAGCTTGAACAGGGGGCAGGTGGAGACCCAGTACTTC.

This clonotype was counted many times. The V and J genes are TRBV5-1 and TRBJ2-1, with 7 bases identical to TRBD2. Looked up from germline, CDR1 is SGHRS and CDR2 is YFSETQ. The CDR3 extends over 15 amino acids. V shed 5 bases, J shed 0 bases, and the junction held 5 bases outside the gene matches. The CDR3: CASSLLARSYNEQFF. The CDR3 DNA sequence: TGCGCCAGCAGTCTACTAGCGCGCTCCTACAATGAGCAGTTCTTC.

The V call is TRBV4-2, the J call TRBJ2-1, with D uncertain. The CDR3 contains 16 residues. Germline V gene data show CDR1 as LGHNA and CDR2 as YNFKEQ. V lost 0 bases, J lost 0 bases, and 9 bases lay in between. CDR3 sequence reads: CASSQDAADSYNEQFF. Written as DNA, the CDR3 is TGTGCCAGCAGCCAAGATGCAGCCGACTCCTACAATGAGCAGTTCTTC.

The V call is TRBV19, the J call TRBJ2-3, with D hard to call. V was cut by 5 bases and J by 2 bases, with 5 bases left in between. This CDR3 region has 12 residues. The germline V gene encodes CDR1 LNHDA and CDR2 SQIVND (reference sequence). CDR3 DNA sequence: TGTGCCAGTAGTGCGACCACAGATACGCAGTATTTT. Its protein product is CASSATTDTQYF.

The chain recombines TRBV28 with TRBJ2-1; the match to TRBD1 covers 8 bases. The CDR3 covers 17 residues. After removal of 1 base from V and 0 bases from J, the junction contained 5 bases not matched to a gene. Germline V gene sequence: CDR1 MDHEN, CDR2 SYDVKM. The DNA of the CDR3 is TGTGCCAGCAGTTTATCCACCGGGACAGGCTCCTACAATGAGCAGTTCTTC. Protein product: CASSLSTGTGSYNEQFF.

V and J are TRBV29-1 and TRBJ1-2; D unclear. The CDR3 loop spans 14 amino acids. Germline CDR1 and CDR2: SQVTM and ANQGSEA. V lost 6 bases, J lost 1 base, and 15 bases lay in between. This CDR3 is CSVSPRQFNYGYTF. The CDR3 coding sequence is TGCAGCGTAAGCCCCCGCCAGTTTAACTATGGCTACACCTTC.

The V and J genes are TRBV4-2 and TRBJ2-1, with TRBD2 as a possible D gene (5 bases). Trimming shortened V by 2 bases and J by 10 bases, and 12 bases separated the two germline ends. The germline gives CDR1 LGHNA, CDR2 YNFKEQ. The CDR3 sequence is 13 residues long. CDR3 nucleotides: TGTGCCAGCAGCCAACCCTTGGAGCGGGAGCAGTTCTTC. Its translation: CASSQPLEREQFF.

The V and J genes are TRBV5-1 and TRBJ2-5; TRBD2 matches at 12 bases. The CDR3 has 16 residues. V dropped 2 bases and J dropped 5; count of bases not matched to a gene: 7. Per germline, CDR1 SGHRS and CDR2 YFSETQ. The CDR3 nucleotides are TGCGCCAGCAGCTTCGCCCTAGCGGGAGGGCAGGAGACCCAGTACTTC. It yields the protein CASSFALAGGQETQYF. Full variable domain (remainder filled in from reference TRBV5-1 and TRBJ2-5): KAGVTQTPRYLIKTRGQQVTLSCSPISGHRSVSWYQQTPGQGLQFLFEYFSETQRNKGNFPGRFSGRQFSNSRSEMNVSTLELGDSALYLCASSFALAGGQETQYFGPGTRLLVL.

This clonotype was seen a few times. This rearrangement joins TRBV7-2 to TRBJ2-7; D uncertain. Germline V CDR1 and CDR2: SGHTA, FQGNSA. The V gene lost 5 bases and the J gene lost 4 bases, with 21 bases spanning the gap. There are 16 residues in the CDR3. CDR3 in DNA: TGTGCCAGCAGCCGGTTCGGCGCGGAGAGTTCGTACGAGCAGTACTTC. Protein: CASSRFGAESSYEQYF.

This clonotype was detected many times. The rearrangement links TRBV10-3 to TRBJ2-5, with a weak D call TRBD1 (6 bases). The CDR3 spans 12 residues. Trimming stripped 10 bases from V and 0 bases from J, with 9 bases between. Germline loops: CDR1 ENHRY, CDR2 SYGVKD. The CDR3 coding sequence is TGTGCCAGCGGACAGTACCAAGAGACCCAGTACTTC. Translating it yields CASGQYQETQYF.

This chain joins TRBV9 and TRBJ2-1; the match to TRBD2 covers 11 bases. The length of the CDR3 is 16 residues. Germline assignment: CDR1 SGDLS and CDR2 YYNGEE. J lost 4 bases, V lost 3 bases, and 6 bases had no gene match. The CDR3 protein is CASSAFLAGGYNEQFF. The CDR3 region has the DNA TGTGCCAGCAGCGCTTTCCTAGCGGGAGGTTACAATGAGCAGTTCTTC.

Concerning this clonotype itself: A much larger clone sits a single nucleotide away, making a read error possible. The V and J genes are TRBV20-1 and TRBJ2-5; maybe TRBD2 (6 bases). Germline V gene sequence: CDR1 DFQATT, CDR2 SNEGSKA (reference sequence). The CDR3 runs 16 residues. CDR3 sequence reads: CRARPVTAGSSETQYF. The DNA of the CDR3 is TGCAGGGCTAGACCAGTGACCGCGGGGTCCAGTGAGACCCAGTACTTC.

The V call is TRBV25-1, the J call TRBJ1-4; D may be TRBD1 (5 bases). CDR1 MGHDK and CDR2 SYGVNS come from the germline V gene. The CDR3 has 14 residues. The V gene lost 0 bases and the J gene lost 10 bases, with 12 bases spanning the gap. The CDR3 reads CASSEYSGRGKLFF. In nucleotides, the CDR3 is TGTGCCAGCAGTGAATATTCGGGGCGTGGAAAACTGTTTTTT. The full variable domain, rest sourced from reference TRBV25-1 and TRBJ1-4, is EADIYQTPRYLVIGTGKKITLECSQTMGHDKMYWYQQDPGMELHLIHYSYGVNSTEKGDLSSESTVSRIRTEHFPLTLESARPSHTSQYLCASSEYSGRGKLFFGSGTQLSVL.

The rearrangement links TRBV5-1 to TRBJ2-7; 11 nucleotides align to TRBD2. J lost 5 bases, V lost 5 bases, and 15 bases had no gene match. The CDR3 has 17 amino acids. Germline CDR1 reads SGHRS; CDR2 reads YFSETQ. DNA of the CDR3: TGCGCCAGCAGGGAAGGAAGTAGCGGGAGGGCCCTGAACGAGCAGTACTTC. Protein product: CASREGSSGRALNEQYF.